The 10 T cell receptor beta chains reported below all come from one sample, sequenced in a study of preoperative IRX-2 immunotherapy in early breast cancer. Here immunoSEQ multiplex PCR was the method, and the copy in TCRdb shows in-frame clones only, minus some. The sample consists of approximately 26,000 clones, around 72% of them appearing once. Treatment described: preoperative locoregional IRX-2 cytokine immunotherapy. Sequences were derived from lymph node tissue, sampled after IRX-2 immunotherapy. The receptors here all came from a human donor with breast cancer.

This chain uses TRBV5-1 with TRBJ2-1, with 9 bases identical to TRBD2. CDR1 is SGHRS and CDR2 is YFSETQ in the germline V gene. V was pared by 6 bases and J by 2 bases, with 3 bases of the junction left unmatched. There are 14 residues in the CDR3. CDR3 nucleotide sequence: TGCGCCAGCACGGGACTAGCAGCCTACAATGAGCAGTTCTTC. Translation: CASTGLAAYNEQFF.

V is TRBV28 and J is TRBJ1-2; D possibly corresponds to TRBD1 (6 bases). The germline V gene encodes CDR1 MDHEN and CDR2 SYDVKM. The CDR3 extends over 15 amino acids. Trimming pared 2 bases from V and 4 bases from J, leaving 14 bases between. CDR3 protein: CASSLPAGHLYGYTF. CDR3 DNA sequence: TGTGCCAGCAGTTTACCCGCGGGACACCTCTATGGCTACACCTTC.

By proportion, this clone is medium-sized. The gene calls are TRBV6-8 and TRBJ2-5, with 9 bases identical to TRBD1. Germline V gene data show CDR1 as MNHGY and CDR2 as SAAAGT. The CDR3 loop spans 17 amino acids. With V trimmed by 6 bases and J by 0 bases, 11 bases remained unmatched. CDR3 protein: CASRTRTGVVNQETQYF. As DNA, the CDR3 is TGTGCCAGCAGAACTCGGACAGGGGTGGTTAACCAAGAGACCCAGTACTTC.

The chain links TRBV28 to TRBJ2-7; a weak D match, TRBD1 (6 bases). This CDR3 comprises 15 residues. Germline V CDR1 and CDR2: MDHEN, SYDVKM. With 8 bases removed from V and 7 bases from J, the gap between germline ends came to 24 bases. The CDR3 sequence is CASESTFWGLGEQYF. Written as DNA, the CDR3 is TGTGCCAGCGAATCGACGTTTTGGGGGCTGGGAGAGCAGTACTTC.

This clone was found a few times. This rearrangement joins TRBV19 to TRBJ2-7; TRBD2 matches at 10 bases. The germline V gene encodes CDR1 LNHDA and CDR2 SQIVND (reference sequence). This CDR3 region has 16 residues. The ends lost 5 bases at V and 3 bases at J; junction bases unmatched: 10. In nucleotides, the CDR3 is TGTGCCAGTAGTGAGGCTAGCGGGGGACTGTTCTACGAGCAGTACTTC. As protein: CASSEASGGLFYEQYF.

This sequence joins TRBV7-1 and TRBJ2-5, with a tentative D call TRBD2 (5 bases). TRBV7-1 is annotated as an ORF whose role is uncertain. V was pared by 5 bases and J by 4 bases, with 11 bases between. This CDR3 has 13 residues. In DNA, the CDR3 is TGTGCCAGCAGCCCCATCCGGGGAGAGACCCAGTACTTC. This encodes CASSPIRGETQYF.

The chain is built from TRBV19 and TRBJ2-7; 14 bases fit TRBD2. This CDR3 is built from 16 residues. V was pared by 4 bases and J by 0 bases, with 2 bases of the junction left unmatched. In germline, CDR1 is LNHDA, CDR2 SQIVND (reference sequence). The CDR3, as DNA: TGTGCCAGTAGTAAGGGGACTAGCGGGAGCTCCTACGAGCAGTACTTC. Amino acid sequence: CASSKGTSGSSYEQYF.

V gene TRBV11-3 combines with J gene TRBJ1-2; the D gene is possibly TRBD1 (6 bases). In germline, CDR1 is SGHNT, CDR2 YENEEA. V lost 3 bases and J lost 3, with 17 bases in between. The CDR3 covers 16 residues. CDR3 nucleotides: TGTGCCAGCAGCTTTTCATCGACAGGAATCTACTATGGCTACACCTTC. This codes for CASSFSSTGIYYGYTF. The full variable domain, with the rest looked up from reference TRBV11-3 and TRBJ1-2, is EAGVVQSPRYKIIEKKQPVAFWCNPISGHNTLYWYLQNLGQGPELLIRYENEEAVDDSQLPKDRFSAERLKGVDSTLKIQPAELGDSAVYLCASSFSSTGIYYGYTFGSGTRLTVV.

The J gene is TRBJ2-5, the V gene TRBV11-3; D tentatively fits TRBD1 or TRBD2 (5 bases each). This CDR3 has 15 residues. Germline assignment: CDR1 SGHNT and CDR2 YENEEA. V lost 3 bases and J lost 5, with 16 bases in between. The DNA for the CDR3 is TGTGCCAGCAGCTTGGACCCGGGACCGAGGGAGACCCAGTACTTC. Encoded protein: CASSLDPGPRETQYF.

V gene TRBV18 combines with J gene TRBJ2-1; D unresolved. The CDR3 is 13 amino acids. CDR1 KGHSH and CDR2 LQKENI come from the germline V gene. V lost 2 bases to trimming and J lost 9 bases, with 11 bases between them. CDR3 amino acids: CASSPSFLGEQFF. CDR3 coding DNA: TGTGCCAGCTCACCATCTTTCCTAGGTGAGCAGTTCTTC.